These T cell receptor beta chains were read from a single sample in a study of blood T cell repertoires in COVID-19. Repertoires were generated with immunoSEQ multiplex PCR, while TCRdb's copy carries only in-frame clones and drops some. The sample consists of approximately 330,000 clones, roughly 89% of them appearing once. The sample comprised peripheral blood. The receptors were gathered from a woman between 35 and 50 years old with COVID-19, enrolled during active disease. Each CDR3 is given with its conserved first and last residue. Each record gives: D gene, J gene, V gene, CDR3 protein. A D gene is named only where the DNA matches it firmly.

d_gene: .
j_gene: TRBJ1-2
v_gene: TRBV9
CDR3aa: CASSEEGLYYGYTF

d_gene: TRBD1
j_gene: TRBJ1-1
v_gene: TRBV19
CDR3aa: CASSPKQGRNTEAFF

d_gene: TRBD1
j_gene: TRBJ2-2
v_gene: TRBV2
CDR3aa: CASKKRDSQNTGELFF

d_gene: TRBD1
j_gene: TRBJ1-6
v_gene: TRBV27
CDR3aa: CASTSSPRQGAFNSPLHF

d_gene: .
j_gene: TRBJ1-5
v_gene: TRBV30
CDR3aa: CAWGQYSNQPQHF

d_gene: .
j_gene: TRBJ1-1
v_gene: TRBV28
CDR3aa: CASSLEPSSWTEAFF

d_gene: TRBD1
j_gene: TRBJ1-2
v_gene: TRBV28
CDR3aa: CASSSLPPQGNYGYTF

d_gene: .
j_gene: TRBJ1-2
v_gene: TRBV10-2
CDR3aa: CASSELAGGYTF

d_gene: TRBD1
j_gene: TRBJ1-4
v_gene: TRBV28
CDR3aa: CASSLRRTGANYNEKLFF

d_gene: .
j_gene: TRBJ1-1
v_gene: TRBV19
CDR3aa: CATTDRNTEAFF

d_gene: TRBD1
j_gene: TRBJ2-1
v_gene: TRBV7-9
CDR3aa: CASSGWGQHNEQFF

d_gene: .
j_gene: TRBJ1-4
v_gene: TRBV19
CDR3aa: CASSIESGGRTNEKLFF

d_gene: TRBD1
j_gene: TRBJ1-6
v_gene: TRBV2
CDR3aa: CASSLPTGGGSPLHF

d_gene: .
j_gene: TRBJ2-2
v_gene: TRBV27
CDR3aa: CASSRWGGEYTGELFF

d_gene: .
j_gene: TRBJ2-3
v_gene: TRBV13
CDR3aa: CASSLRGGAGDTQYF

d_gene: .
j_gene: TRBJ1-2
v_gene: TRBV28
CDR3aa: CASSFPSFLEGGYTF

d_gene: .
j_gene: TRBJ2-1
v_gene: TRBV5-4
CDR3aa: CASSLGGDRNEQFF

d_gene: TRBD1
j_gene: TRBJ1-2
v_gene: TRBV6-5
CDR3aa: CASSRTGSPGYTF

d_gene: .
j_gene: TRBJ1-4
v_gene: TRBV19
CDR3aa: CASSPSGGFAEKLFF

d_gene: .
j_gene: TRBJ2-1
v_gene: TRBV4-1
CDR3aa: CASSRITSSYNEQFF

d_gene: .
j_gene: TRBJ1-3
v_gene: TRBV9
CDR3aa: CASSVRGPGNTIYF

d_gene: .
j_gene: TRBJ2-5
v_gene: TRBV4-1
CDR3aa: CASSQERGRETQYF

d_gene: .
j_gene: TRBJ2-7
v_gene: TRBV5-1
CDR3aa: CASSLGQAGGEQYF

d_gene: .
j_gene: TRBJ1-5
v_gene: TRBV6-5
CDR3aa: CASTTPGLLDQPQHF

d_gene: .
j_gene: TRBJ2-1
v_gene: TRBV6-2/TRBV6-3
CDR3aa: CASSPPGKEQFF

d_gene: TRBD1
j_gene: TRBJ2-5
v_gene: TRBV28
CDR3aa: CASSSGTAKETQYF

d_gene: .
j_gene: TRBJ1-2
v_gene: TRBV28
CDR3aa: CASSSAGTSLSNYGYTF

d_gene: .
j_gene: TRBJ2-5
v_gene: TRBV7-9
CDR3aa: CASSLDRETQYF

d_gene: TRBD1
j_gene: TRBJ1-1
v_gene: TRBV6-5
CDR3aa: CASSRTGAPTEAFF

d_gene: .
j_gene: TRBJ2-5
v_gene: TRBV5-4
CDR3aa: CASSLDLRPGLINQETQYF

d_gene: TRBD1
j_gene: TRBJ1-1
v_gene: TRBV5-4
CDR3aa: CASSSTGWNTEAFF

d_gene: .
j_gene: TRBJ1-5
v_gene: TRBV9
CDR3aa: CASSSYQGRGQPQHF

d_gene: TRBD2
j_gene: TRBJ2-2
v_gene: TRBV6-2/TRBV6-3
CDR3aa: CASSQTRTSTGELFF

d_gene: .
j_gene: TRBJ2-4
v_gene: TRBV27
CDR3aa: CASSPPGGLAKNIQYF

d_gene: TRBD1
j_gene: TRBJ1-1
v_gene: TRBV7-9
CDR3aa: CASSPLIGTGDYANTEAFF

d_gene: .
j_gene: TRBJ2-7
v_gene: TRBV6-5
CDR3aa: CASSPPATQQYF

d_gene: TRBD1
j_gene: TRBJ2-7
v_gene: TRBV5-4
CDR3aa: CASSWGQGTYEQYF

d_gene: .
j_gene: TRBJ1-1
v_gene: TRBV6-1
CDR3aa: CASSEAGGGRGTEAFF

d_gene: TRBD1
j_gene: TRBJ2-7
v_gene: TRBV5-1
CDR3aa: CASSTGQGVTYEQYF

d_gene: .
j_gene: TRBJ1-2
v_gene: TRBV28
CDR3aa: CASSLTGNGYTF

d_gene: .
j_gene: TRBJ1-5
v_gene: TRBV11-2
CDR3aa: CASSLESGDGQPQHF

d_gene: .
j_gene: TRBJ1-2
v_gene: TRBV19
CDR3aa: CASSTTGTIMYGYTF

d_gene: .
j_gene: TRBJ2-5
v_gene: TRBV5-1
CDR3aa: CASSMVGRGETQYF

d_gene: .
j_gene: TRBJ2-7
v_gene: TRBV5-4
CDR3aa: CASQGPTSYEQYF

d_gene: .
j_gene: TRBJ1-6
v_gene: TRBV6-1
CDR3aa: CASSEAQGDNSPLHF

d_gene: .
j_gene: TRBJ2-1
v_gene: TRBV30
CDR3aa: CAWSVTSYNEQFF

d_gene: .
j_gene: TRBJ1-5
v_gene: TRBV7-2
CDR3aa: CASSLGDYSNQPQHF

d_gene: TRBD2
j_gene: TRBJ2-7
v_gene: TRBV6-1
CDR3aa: CASSDFTSGRAYEQYF

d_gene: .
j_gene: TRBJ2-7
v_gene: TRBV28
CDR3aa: CASAAGQSYEQYF

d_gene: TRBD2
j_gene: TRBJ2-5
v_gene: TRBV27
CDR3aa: CASSLLTSGRLETQYF

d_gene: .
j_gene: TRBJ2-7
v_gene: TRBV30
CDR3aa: CAWSTAYEQYF

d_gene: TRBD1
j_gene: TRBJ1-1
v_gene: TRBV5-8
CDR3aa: CASSFTPTGVTEAFF

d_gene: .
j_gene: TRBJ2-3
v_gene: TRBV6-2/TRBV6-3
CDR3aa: CASSYSELNTDTQYF

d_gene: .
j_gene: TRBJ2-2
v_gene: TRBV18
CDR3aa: CASSPPQGSTTGELFF

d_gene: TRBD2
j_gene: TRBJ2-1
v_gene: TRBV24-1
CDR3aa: CATSGPSSGRASNEQFF

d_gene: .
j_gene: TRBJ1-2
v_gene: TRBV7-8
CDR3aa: CASSYKRQLGYGYTF

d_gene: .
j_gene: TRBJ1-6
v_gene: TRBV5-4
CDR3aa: CASSLASGLGSPLHF

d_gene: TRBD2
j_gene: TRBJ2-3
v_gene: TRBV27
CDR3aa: CASSLSPLSGRSTDTQYF

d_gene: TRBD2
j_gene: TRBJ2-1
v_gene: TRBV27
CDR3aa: CASAGLAFYNEQFF